This TCR beta chain was recovered during a study of T cell responses to AZD1222 COVID-19 vaccine. Study-level points and caveats: Spike as a whole was targeted by vaccine-associated CD4 TCRs, dominant at 160-218 and 743-854. Without day 14 samples, only post-peak T cell repertoires were studied.

As for this clone: Its antigen is undetermined.

Only in-frame clones appear in the TCRdb table, and some are missing; sequencing was by immunoSEQ multiplex PCR. The sample includes about 79,000 clones, roughly nine tenths of them seen just once. The source of this sequence is an adult in good health. The starting material was peripheral blood, obtained on day 0 of MenACWY control vaccination.

The CDR3 sequence: CASSPRLAVNTGELFF. In nucleotides, the CDR3 is TGTGCCAGCAGCCCGAGACTAGCGGTGAACACCGGGGAGCTGTTTTTT. This sequence joins TRBV7-8 and TRBJ2-2, with 9 positions matching TRBD2. This CDR3 contains 16 residues. J lost 1 base, V lost 5 bases, and 5 bases had no gene match. Germline V gene data show CDR1 as SGHVS and CDR2 as FQNEAQ.